The 18 T cell receptor beta chains reported below all come from one sample, sequenced in a study of shared T cell receptors in the human thymus. The method was immunoSEQ multiplex PCR; TCRdb's version includes in-frame clones alone and lacks a portion of them. The sample has fewer than 700,000 clones; around 89% are singletons. These same data were also listed under a study on human thymus T cells.

Input material: thymocytes. These receptors were obtained from a boy in the first two years of life with a congenital heart defect.

The CDR3 reads CASSQAGLATYNEQFF. CDR3 sequence (DNA): TGCGCCAGCAGCCAAGCCGGACTAGCGACCTACAATGAGCAGTTCTTC. The chain carries TRBV4-1 and TRBJ2-1; TRBD2 matches at 9 bases. The CDR3 is made up of 16 amino acids. Looked up from germline, CDR1 is MGHRA and CDR2 is YSYEKL. J lost 2 bases, V lost 1 base, and 3 bases had no gene match.

J is TRBJ2-1 and V is TRBV5-1; 15 bases are shared with TRBD2. This CDR3 has 22 residues. After removal of 2 bases from V and 0 bases from J, the junction contained 15 bases not matched to a gene. Looked up from germline, CDR1 is SGHRS and CDR2 is YFSETQ. The CDR3 loop reads CASSFLVRGLAGGISSYNEQFF. The CDR3 DNA reads TGCGCCAGCAGCTTTTTGGTTCGGGGACTAGCGGGAGGTATTAGCTCCTACAATGAGCAGTTCTTC.

The chain employs TRBV5-5 and TRBJ2-7; 9 bases match TRBD1. V lost 5 bases, J lost 3 bases, and 6 bases stayed unmatched. Germline CDR1 is SGHKS and CDR2 is YYEKEE (reference sequence). This CDR3 has 14 amino acids. The CDR3 sequence: CASSWTGANYEQYF. The CDR3 nucleotides are TGTGCCAGCAGTTGGACAGGGGCGAACTACGAGCAGTACTTC. Variable domain in full (rest from reference TRBV5-5 and TRBJ2-7): DAGVTQSPTHLIKTRGQQVTLRCSPISGHKSVSWYQQVLGQGPQFIFQYYEKEERGRGNFPDRFSARQFPNYSSELNVNALLLGDSALYLCASSWTGANYEQYFGPGTRLTVT.

The rearrangement uses TRBV2 and TRBJ1-2; maybe TRBD1 (5 bases). The length of the CDR3 is 12 residues. Deletions cut 4 bases from V and 4 bases from J, with 7 bases between. Looked up from germline, CDR1 is SNHLY and CDR2 is FYNNEI. The CDR3 sequence is CASSGGGYGYTF. The DNA for the CDR3 is TGTGCCAGCAGTGGGGGGGGCTATGGCTACACCTTC.

This clone was seen more than once but under ten times. The rearrangement joins TRBV7-6 to TRBJ2-3; the D is unclear. Trimming took 1 base from V and 0 from J, leaving 5 bases between them. Germline loops: CDR1 SGHVS, CDR2 FNYEAQ. This CDR3 spans 14 amino acids. CDR3 residues: CASSLEASTDTQYF. The CDR3 DNA reads as TGTGCCAGCAGCTTAGAAGCTAGCACAGATACGCAGTATTTT. Full variable domain (remainder filled in from reference TRBV7-6 and TRBJ2-3): GAGVSQSPRYKVTKRGQDVALRCDPISGHVSLYWYRQALGQGPEFLTYFNYEAQQDKSGLPNDRFSAERPEGSISTLTIQRTEQRDSAMYRCASSLEASTDTQYFGPGTRLTVL.

This clone was counted once. J is TRBJ2-3 and V is TRBV14; D may be TRBD1 (6 bases). The CDR3 extends over 17 amino acids. Germline assignment: CDR1 SGHDN and CDR2 FVKESK. The V end lost 1 base, the J end lost 0 bases, and 14 bases lay between the germline ends. CDR3 amino acids: CASSQAYRDASTDTQYF. The CDR3 DNA sequence: TGTGCCAGCAGCCAAGCATACAGGGATGCTAGCACAGATACGCAGTATTTT.

V usage is TRBV10-2 and J usage is TRBJ2-7; TRBD2 aligns across 16 bases. The V gene end was trimmed by 3 bases and the J gene end by 0 bases; junction bases not matched to a gene: 8. This CDR3 has 19 amino acids. Germline V CDR1 and CDR2: WSHSY, SAAADI. The CDR3 is CASSDPGLAGGVSSYEQYF. The CDR3 DNA is TGCGCCAGCAGTGACCCGGGACTAGCGGGAGGGGTTAGCTCCTACGAGCAGTACTTC.

The chain carries TRBV4-3 and TRBJ2-7; D is ambiguous. V was cut by 0 bases and J by 0 bases, with 12 bases left in between. The CDR3 contains 16 residues. The germline V gene has CDR1 LGHNA and CDR2 YSLEER. Here the CDR3 reads CASSQDRGFSSYEQYF. Here the CDR3 DNA reads TGCGCCAGCAGCCAAGATCGAGGTTTTAGCTCCTACGAGCAGTACTTC.

The chain employs TRBV4-2 and TRBJ2-4; TRBD2 agrees at 13 bases. V gave up 1 base and J gave up 3 bases; unmatched junction bases: 9. Germline V lookup: CDR1 LGHNA, CDR2 YNFKEQ. The CDR3 is 19 amino acids. The CDR3 region has the DNA TGTGCCAGCAGCCAAGCGTCTGGTGGACTAGCGGGGGACAAAAACATTCAGTACTTC. This gives the protein CASSQASGGLAGDKNIQYF.

The chain is built from TRBV5-1 and TRBJ2-7, with TRBD2 matching over 13 bases. The CDR3 is 15 amino acids. V lost 0 bases to trimming and J lost 7 bases; unmatched junction nucleotides: 4. Per the germline V gene, CDR1 is SGHRS and CDR2 is YFSETQ. The CDR3 DNA reads TGCGCCAGCAGCTTGGATCTGGGACTAGCGGGGGAGCAGTACTTC. As protein: CASSLDLGLAGEQYF.

The J gene is TRBJ1-2, the V gene TRBV27; D perhaps matches TRBD1 (6 bases). Trimming took off 3 bases at V and 1 base at J, with 12 bases between the two ends. CDR3 length equals 15 residues. The germline V gene has CDR1 MNHEY and CDR2 SMNVEV (reference sequence). The CDR3 DNA reads as TGTGCCAGCAGTTTTCTACAGGGACATAACTATGGCTACACCTTC. Amino acid sequence: CASSFLQGHNYGYTF.

The chain recombines TRBV2 with TRBJ2-3; TRBD2 aligns across 7 bases. The V segment lost 7 bases and the J segment 0 bases; nucleotides outside the gene matches: 7. CDR1 and CDR2 from the germline V gene are SNHLY and FYNNEI. The CDR3 contains 15 residues. CDR3 DNA: TGTGCCAGCATTCTCCTAGCGGATAGCACAGATACGCAGTATTTT. Protein sequence: CASILLADSTDTQYF.

This clone was picked up a small number of times. The J gene is TRBJ2-3, the V gene TRBV5-4; 14 positions match TRBD2. Germline trimming cut 4 bases from V and 3 bases from J; bases unmatched to any gene: 13. This CDR3 region has 19 residues. Per the germline V gene, CDR1 is SGHNT and CDR2 is YYREEE (reference sequence). The CDR3 nucleotides read TGTGCCAGCAGCCCCTCGTCGACTAGCGGGAGGGTTGGGACAGATACGCAGTATTTT. It specifies CASSPSSTSGRVGTDTQYF.

The V and J genes are TRBV5-6 and TRBJ2-1; 7 nucleotides match TRBD2. This CDR3 spans 16 amino acids. The V and J ends lost 7 bases and 2 bases, in that order; junction bases with no gene match: 12. CDR1 and CDR2 (germline): SGHDT, YYEEEE. The CDR3 DNA reads as TGTGCCAGCCTCCACCCGGCGGGAGAGCCCTACAATGAGCAGTTCTTC. Translated: CASLHPAGEPYNEQFF.

The rearrangement uses TRBV4-3 and TRBJ2-1; TRBD2 might be the D (6 bases). V was cut by 0 bases and J by 2 bases, with 14 bases left in between. The CDR3 spans 17 residues. CDR1 and CDR2 from the germline V gene are LGHNA and YSLEER. The CDR3 region is CASSQERASAAYNEQFF. CDR3 DNA sequence: TGCGCCAGCAGCCAAGAACGAGCTAGCGCGGCCTACAATGAGCAGTTCTTC.

J is TRBJ1-1 and V is TRBV6-1; 7 bases fit TRBD1. CDR1 is MNHNS and CDR2 is SASEGT in the germline V gene. The CDR3 runs to 18 residues. V was clipped by 3 bases and J by 8 bases; unmatched bases: 21. CDR3: CASSDARGALVEKKEAFF. The CDR3 bases are TGTGCCAGCAGTGACGCCAGGGGGGCGCTTGTGGAAAAAAAGGAAGCTTTCTTT.

The chain combines TRBV4-3 with TRBJ2-1; no definite D call. Trimming took 8 bases from V and 6 from J, leaving 11 bases between them. The CDR3 has 12 residues. CDR1 is LGHNA, CDR2 YSLEER, per germline. The CDR3 here is CASGPLGNEQFF. In DNA form, the CDR3 reads TGCGCCAGCGGGCCCTTAGGCAATGAGCAGTTCTTC.

The gene calls are TRBV29-1 and TRBJ1-2, with TRBD1 matching over 7 bases. Trimming at V came to 3 bases and at J to 8 bases, leaving 9 bases not matched to a gene. Germline V CDR1 and CDR2: SQVTM, ANQGSEA. This CDR3 has 13 residues. The CDR3 region is CSVDRDSQGGYTF. The CDR3 DNA is TGCAGCGTTGATAGGGACAGCCAGGGCGGCTACACCTTC.